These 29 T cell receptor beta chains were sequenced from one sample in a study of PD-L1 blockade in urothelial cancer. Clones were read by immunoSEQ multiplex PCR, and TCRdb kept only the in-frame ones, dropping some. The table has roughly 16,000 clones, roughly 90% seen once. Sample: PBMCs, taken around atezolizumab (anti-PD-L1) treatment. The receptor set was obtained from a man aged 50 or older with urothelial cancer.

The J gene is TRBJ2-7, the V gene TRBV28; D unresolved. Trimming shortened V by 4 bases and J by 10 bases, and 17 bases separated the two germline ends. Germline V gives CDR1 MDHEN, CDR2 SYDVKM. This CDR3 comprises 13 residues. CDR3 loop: CASSSGFGRSQYF. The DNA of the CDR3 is TGTGCCAGCAGTTCCGGGTTCGGTCGGAGTCAGTACTTC.

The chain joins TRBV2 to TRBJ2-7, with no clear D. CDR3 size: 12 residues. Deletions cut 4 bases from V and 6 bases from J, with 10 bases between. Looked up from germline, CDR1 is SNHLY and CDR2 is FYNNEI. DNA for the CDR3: TGTGCCAGCAGTGTATTTGGCAGCGAGCAGTACTTC. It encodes CASSVFGSEQYF.

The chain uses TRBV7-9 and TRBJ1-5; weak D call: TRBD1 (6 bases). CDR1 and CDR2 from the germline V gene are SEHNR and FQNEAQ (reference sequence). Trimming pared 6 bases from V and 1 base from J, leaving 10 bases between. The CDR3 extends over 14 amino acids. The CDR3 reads CASRKGGSNQPQHF. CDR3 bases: TGTGCCAGCAGAAAAGGGGGAAGCAATCAGCCCCAGCATTTT.

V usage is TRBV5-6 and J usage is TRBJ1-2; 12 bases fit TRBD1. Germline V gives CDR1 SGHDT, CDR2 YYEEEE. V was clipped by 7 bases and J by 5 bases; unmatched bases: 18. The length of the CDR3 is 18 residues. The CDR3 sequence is CASAGTGGQSQFTYGYTF. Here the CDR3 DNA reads TGTGCCAGCGCCGGGACAGGGGGCCAAAGTCAATTTACTTATGGCTACACCTTC.

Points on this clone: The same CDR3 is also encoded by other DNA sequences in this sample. In DNA, the CDR3 is TGTGCCAGCAGCTTAGCGCGGGGAAACACCATATATTTT. Amino acids: CASSLARGNTIYF. The rearrangement links TRBV11-2 to TRBJ1-3; D is undetermined. The CDR3 is 13 residues long. The germline V gene encodes CDR1 SGHAT and CDR2 FQNNGV. The germline V and J ends were trimmed by 1 base and 4 bases, with 5 bases remaining between them.

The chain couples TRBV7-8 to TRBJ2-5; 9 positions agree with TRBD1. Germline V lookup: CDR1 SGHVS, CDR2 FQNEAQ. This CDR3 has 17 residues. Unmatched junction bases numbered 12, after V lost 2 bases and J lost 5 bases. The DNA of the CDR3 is TGTGCCAGCAGCTTATCACCCCGGGGACAGGGTCGGGAGACCCAGTACTTC. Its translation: CASSLSPRGQGRETQYF.

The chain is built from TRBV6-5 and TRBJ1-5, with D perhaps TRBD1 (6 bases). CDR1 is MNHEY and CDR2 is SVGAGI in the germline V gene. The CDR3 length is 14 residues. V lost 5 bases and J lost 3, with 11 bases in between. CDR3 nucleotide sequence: TGTGCCAGCAGTCCCAGGGACACCAATCAGCCCCAGCATTTT. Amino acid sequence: CASSPRDTNQPQHF.

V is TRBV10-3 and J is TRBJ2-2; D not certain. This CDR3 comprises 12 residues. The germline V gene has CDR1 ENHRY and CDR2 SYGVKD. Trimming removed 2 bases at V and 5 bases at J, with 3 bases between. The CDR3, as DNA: TGTGCCATCAGTGAGGCGACCGGGGAGCTGTTTTTT. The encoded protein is CAISEATGELFF.

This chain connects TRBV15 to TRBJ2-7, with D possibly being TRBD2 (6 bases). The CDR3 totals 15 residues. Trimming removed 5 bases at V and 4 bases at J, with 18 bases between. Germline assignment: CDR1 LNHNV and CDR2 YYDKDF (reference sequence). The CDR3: CATSGSPAEGYEQYF. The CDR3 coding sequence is TGTGCCACCAGCGGGAGCCCAGCGGAGGGGTACGAGCAGTACTTC.

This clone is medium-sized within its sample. The CDR3 region has the DNA TGTGCCAGCAGTGTAGCCGGATCCTACGAGCAGTACTTC. Its protein product is CASSVAGSYEQYF. The V call is TRBV25-1, the J call TRBJ2-7, with D hard to call. Germline values: CDR1 MGHDK, CDR2 SYGVNS. The CDR3 has 13 residues. V was clipped by 4 bases and J by 1 base, with 8 bases between them.

DNA for the CDR3: TGTGCCAGCAGCTCGGGGACAGGGGGTTTTACCTATACCCACGAGCAGTACTTC. Residues: CASSSGTGGFTYTHEQYF. The chain combines TRBV5-5 with TRBJ2-7, with TRBD1 matching 11 bases. J lost 5 bases, V lost 3 bases, and 16 bases had no gene match. This CDR3 is 18 amino acids long. From germline, CDR1 is SGHKS and CDR2 YYEKEE (reference sequence).

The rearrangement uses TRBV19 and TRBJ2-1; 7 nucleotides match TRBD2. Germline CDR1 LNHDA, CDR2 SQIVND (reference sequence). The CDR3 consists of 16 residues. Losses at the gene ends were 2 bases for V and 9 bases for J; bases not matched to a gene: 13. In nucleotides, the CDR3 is TGTGCCAGTAGTATAAAACCCCCTGCGGCGGGAGTTGAGCAGTTCTTC. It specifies CASSIKPPAAGVEQFF.

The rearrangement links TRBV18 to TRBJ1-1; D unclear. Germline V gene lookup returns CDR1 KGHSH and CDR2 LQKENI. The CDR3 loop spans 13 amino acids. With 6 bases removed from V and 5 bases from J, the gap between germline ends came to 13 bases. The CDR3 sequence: CASSPGGWTEAFF. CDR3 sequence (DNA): TGTGCCAGCTCCCCGGGAGGGTGGACTGAAGCTTTCTTT.

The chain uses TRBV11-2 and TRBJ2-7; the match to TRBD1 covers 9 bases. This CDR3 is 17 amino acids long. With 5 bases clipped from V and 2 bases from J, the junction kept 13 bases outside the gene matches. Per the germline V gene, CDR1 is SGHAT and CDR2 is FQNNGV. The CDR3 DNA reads TGTGCCAGCAGCACGTACAGGGGGCGGCTCGAAGCCTACGAGCAGTACTTC. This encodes CASSTYRGRLEAYEQYF.

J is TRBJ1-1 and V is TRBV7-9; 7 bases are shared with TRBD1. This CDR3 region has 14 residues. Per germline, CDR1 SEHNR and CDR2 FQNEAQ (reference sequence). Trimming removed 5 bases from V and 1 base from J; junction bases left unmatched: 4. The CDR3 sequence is CASSARQGNTEAFF. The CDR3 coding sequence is TGTGCCAGCAGCGCCAGACAGGGGAACACTGAAGCTTTCTTT. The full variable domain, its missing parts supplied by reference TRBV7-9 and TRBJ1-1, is DTGVSQNPRHKITKRGQNVTFRCDPISEHNRLYWYRQTLGQGPEFLTYFQNEAQLEKSRLLSDRFSAERPKGSFSTLEIQRTEQGDSAMYLCASSARQGNTEAFFGQGTRLTVV.

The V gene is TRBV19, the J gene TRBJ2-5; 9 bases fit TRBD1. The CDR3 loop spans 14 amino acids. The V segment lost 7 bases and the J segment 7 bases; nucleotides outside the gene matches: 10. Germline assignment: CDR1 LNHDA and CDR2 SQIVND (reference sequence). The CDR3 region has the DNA TGTGCCAGTACCCGACAGGGGGGGTTAGGGACCCAGTACTTC. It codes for CASTRQGGLGTQYF.

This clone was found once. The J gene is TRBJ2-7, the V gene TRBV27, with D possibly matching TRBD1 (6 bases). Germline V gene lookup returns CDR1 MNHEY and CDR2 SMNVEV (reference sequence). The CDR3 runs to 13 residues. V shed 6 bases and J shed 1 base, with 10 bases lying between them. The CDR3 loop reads CASSRTVSYEQYF. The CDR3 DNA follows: TGTGCCAGCAGCCGGACAGTATCCTACGAGCAGTACTTC.

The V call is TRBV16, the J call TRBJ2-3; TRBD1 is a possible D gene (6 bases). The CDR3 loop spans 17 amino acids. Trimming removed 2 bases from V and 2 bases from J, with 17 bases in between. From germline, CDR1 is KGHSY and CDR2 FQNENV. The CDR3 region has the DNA TGTGCCAGCAGCCAACCCCGGGACAAATCCTTCACAGATACGCAGTATTTT. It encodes CASSQPRDKSFTDTQYF. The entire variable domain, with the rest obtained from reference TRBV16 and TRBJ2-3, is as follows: GEEVAQTPKHLVRGEGQKAKLYCAPIKGHSYVFWYQQVLKNEFKFLISFQNENVFDETGMPKERFSAKCLPNSPCSLEIQATKLEDSAVYFCASSQPRDKSFTDTQYFGPGTRLTVL.

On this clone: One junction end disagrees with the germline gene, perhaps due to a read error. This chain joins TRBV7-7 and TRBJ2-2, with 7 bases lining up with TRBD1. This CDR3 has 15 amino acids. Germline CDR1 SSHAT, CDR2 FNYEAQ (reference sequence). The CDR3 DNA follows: TGTGCTAGCAGCTTATCACAGGGGACGGCCGGGGAGCTGTTTTTT. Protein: CASSLSQGTAGELFF.

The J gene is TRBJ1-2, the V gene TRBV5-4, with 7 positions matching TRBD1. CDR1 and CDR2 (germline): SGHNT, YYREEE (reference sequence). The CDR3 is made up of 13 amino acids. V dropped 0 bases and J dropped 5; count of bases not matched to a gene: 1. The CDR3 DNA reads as TGTGCCAGCAGCTTGGAGGGGGCGTATGGCTACACCTTC. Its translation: CASSLEGAYGYTF.

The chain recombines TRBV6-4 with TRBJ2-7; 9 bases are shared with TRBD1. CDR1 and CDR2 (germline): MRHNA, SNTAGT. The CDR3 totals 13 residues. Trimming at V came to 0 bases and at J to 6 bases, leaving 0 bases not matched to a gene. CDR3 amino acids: CASSDSDRGEQYF. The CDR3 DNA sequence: TGTGCCAGCAGTGACTCGGACAGGGGCGAGCAGTACTTC.

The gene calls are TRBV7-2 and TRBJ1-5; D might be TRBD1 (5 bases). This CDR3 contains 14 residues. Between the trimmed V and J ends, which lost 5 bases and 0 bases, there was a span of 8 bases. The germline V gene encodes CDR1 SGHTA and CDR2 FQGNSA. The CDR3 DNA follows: TGTGCCAGCAGCCCCCAGGGTAGCAATCAGCCCCAGCATTTT. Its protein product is CASSPQGSNQPQHF.

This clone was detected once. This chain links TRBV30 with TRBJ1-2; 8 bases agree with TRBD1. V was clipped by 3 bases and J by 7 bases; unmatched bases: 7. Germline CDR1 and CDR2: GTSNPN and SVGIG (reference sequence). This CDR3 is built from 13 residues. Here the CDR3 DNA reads TGTGCCTGGAGCCCGGACAGGGCCCTTGGCTACACCTTC. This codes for CAWSPDRALGYTF. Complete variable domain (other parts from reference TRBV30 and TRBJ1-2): SQTIHQWPATLVQPVGSPLSLECTVEGTSNPNLYWYRQAAGRGLQLLFYSVGIGQISSEVPQNLSASRPQDRQFILSSKKLLLSDSGFYLCAWSPDRALGYTFGSGTRLTVV.

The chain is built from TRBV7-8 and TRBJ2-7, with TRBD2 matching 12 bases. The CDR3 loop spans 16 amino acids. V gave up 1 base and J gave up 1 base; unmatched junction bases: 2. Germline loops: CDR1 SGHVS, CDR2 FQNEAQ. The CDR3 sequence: CASSLVGTSGSYEQYF. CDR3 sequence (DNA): TGTGCCAGCAGCTTAGTAGGGACTAGCGGGTCCTACGAGCAGTACTTC. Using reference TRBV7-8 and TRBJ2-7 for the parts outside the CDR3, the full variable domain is GAGVSQSPRYKVAKRGQDVALRCDPISGHVSLFWYQQALGQGPEFLTYFQNEAQLDKSGLPSDRFFAERPEGSVSTLKIQRTQQEDSAVYLCASSLVGTSGSYEQYFGPGTRLTVT.

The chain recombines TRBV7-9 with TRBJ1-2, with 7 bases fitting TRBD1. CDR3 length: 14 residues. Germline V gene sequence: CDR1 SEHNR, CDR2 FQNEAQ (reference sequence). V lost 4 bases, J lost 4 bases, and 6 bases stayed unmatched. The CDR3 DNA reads TGTGCCAGCAGCTCCCCTGCAGGGGGCTATGGCTACACCTTC. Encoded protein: CASSSPAGGYGYTF.

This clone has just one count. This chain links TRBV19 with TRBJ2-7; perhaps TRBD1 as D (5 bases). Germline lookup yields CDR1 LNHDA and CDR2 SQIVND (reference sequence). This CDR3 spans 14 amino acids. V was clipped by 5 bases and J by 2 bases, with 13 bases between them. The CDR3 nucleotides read TGTGCCAGTAGTGGAAGGGGAAGTACCTACGAGCAGTACTTC. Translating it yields CASSGRGSTYEQYF.

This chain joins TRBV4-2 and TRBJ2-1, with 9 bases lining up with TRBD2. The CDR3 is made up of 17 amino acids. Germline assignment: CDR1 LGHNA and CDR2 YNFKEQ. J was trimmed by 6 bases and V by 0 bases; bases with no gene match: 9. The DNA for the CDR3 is TGTGCCAGCAGCCAAGATGTGGGCGGGGGGGCATCCAATGAGCAGTTCTTC. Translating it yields CASSQDVGGGASNEQFF.

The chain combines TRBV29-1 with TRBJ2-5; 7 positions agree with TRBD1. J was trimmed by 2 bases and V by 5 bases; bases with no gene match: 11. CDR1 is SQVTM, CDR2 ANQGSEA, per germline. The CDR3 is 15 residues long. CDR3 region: CSVRRRDSQQETQYF. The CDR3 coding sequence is TGCAGCGTTCGACGCCGGGACAGCCAGCAAGAGACCCAGTACTTC.

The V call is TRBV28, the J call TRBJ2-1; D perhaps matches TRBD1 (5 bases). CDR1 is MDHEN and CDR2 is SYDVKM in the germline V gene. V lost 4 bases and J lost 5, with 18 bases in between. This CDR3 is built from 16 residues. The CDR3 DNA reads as TGTGCCAGCAGTTCCCGGGCCCAAAAAGGGGACAATGAGCAGTTCTTC. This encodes CASSSRAQKGDNEQFF.